This record covers a single T cell receptor beta chain. Antigen: not known. This sample stems from a study of cytomegalovirus exposure and HLA in healthy donors. Study-level results: The listing of roughly 160 TCR beta chains classed them as cytomegalovirus-associated. It was reportedly the case that the classifier diagnosed cytomegalovirus status with high specificity and sensitivity.

The data were produced by immunoSEQ multiplex PCR, yet TCRdb's version contains in-frame clones alone and is incomplete. The data show about 88,000 clones, with 84% seen just once and 12% held by the top ten. The clonotype comes from a woman between 18 and 30 years old in good health and CMV-seropositive. The sequenced sample consisted of PBMCs.

For the CDR3, the DNA is TGTGCCAGTAGTAACCCTCCACCGGGGGCAGATACGCAGTATTTT. Its protein product is CASSNPPPGADTQYF. V usage is TRBV19 and J usage is TRBJ2-3; maybe TRBD2 (6 bases). Deletions cut 4 bases from V and 4 bases from J, with 15 bases between. The CDR3 sequence is 15 residues long. CDR1 and CDR2 (germline): LNHDA, SQIVND (reference sequence).